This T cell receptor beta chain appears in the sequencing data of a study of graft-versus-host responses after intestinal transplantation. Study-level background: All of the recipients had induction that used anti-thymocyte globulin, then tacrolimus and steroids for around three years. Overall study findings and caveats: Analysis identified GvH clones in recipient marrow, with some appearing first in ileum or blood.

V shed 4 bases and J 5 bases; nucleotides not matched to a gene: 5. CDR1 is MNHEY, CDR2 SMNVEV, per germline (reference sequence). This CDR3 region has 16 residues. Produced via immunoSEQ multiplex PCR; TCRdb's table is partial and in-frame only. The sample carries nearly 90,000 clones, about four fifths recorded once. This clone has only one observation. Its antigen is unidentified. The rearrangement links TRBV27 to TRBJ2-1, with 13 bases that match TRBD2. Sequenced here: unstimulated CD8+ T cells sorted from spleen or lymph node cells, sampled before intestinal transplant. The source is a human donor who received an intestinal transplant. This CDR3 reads CASSYEGTSGNNEQFF. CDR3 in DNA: TGTGCCAGCAGTTACGAAGGGACTAGCGGGAACAATGAGCAGTTCTTC.